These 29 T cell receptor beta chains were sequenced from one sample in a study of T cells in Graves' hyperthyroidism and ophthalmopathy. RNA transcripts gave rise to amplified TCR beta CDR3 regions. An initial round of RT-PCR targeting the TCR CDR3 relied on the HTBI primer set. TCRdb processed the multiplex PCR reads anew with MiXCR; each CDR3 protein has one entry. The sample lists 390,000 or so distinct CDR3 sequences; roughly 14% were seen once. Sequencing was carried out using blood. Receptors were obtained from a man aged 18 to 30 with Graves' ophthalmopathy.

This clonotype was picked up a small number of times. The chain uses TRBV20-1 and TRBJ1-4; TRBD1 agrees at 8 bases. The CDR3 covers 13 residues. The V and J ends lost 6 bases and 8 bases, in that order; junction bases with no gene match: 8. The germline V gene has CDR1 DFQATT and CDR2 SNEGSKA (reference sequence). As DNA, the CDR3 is TGCAGTGCAACGGCAGGGGGCAAAGAAAAACTGTTTTTT. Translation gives CSATAGGKEKLFF.

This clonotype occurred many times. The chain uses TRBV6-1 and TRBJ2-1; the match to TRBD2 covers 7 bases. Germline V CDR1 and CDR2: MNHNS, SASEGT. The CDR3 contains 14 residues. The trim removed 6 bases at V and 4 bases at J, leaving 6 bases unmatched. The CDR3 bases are TGTGCCAGCAGCTACGGACTAGTTTACAATGAGCAGTTCTTC. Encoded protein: CASSYGLVYNEQFF.

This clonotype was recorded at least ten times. The CDR3 DNA reads as TGCAGTGCTCCCGGGACAGGGGTTCGAGAGACCCAGTACTTC. Its translation is CSAPGTGVRETQYF. The J gene is TRBJ2-5, the V gene TRBV20-1; 10 positions match TRBD1. CDR3 size: 14 residues. Germline-derived CDR1 and CDR2 are DFQATT and SNEGSKA (reference sequence). The V and J ends lost 5 bases and 4 bases, in that order; junction bases with no gene match: 7.

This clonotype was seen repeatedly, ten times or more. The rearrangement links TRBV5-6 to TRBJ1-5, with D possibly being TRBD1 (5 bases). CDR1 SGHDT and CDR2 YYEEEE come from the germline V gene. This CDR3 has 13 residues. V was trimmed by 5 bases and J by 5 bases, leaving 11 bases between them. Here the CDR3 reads CASSRWGDQPQHF. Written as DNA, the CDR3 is TGTGCCAGCAGTAGGTGGGGGGATCAGCCCCAGCATTTT.

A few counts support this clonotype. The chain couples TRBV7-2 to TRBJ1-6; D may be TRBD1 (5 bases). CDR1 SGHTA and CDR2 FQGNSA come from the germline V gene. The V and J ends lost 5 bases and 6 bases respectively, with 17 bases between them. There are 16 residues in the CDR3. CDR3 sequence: CASSKTAGGSNSPLHF. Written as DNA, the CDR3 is TGTGCCAGCAGCAAAACGGCGGGGGGGAGTAATTCACCCCTCCACTTT.

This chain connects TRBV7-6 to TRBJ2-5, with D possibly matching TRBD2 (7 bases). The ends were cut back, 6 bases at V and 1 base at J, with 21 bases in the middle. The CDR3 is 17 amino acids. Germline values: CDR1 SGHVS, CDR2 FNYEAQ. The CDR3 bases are TGTGCCAGCAGGCAGTTGGGGGTTGCGGGGGCCCAAGAGACCCAGTACTTC. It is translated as CASRQLGVAGAQETQYF.

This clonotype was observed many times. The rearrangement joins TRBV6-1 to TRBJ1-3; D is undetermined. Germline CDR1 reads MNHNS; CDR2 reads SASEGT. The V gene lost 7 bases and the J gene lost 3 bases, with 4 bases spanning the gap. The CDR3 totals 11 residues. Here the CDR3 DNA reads TGTGCCAGCATTCGTGGAAACACCATATATTTT. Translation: CASIRGNTIYF.

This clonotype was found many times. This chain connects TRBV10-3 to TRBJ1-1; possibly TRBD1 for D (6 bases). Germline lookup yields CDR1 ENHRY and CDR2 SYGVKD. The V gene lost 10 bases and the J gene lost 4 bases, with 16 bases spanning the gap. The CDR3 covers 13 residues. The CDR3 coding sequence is TGTGCCACCGGGGGGGGGCCCGGCACTGAAGCTTTCTTT. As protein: CATGGGPGTEAFF.

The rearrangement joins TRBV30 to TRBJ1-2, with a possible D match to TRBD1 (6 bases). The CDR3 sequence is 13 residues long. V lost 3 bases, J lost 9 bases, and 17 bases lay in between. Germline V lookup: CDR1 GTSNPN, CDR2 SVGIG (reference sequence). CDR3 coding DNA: TGTGCCTGGAGCCCCAGACAGGAAGGGAGCTACACCTTC. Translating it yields CAWSPRQEGSYTF.

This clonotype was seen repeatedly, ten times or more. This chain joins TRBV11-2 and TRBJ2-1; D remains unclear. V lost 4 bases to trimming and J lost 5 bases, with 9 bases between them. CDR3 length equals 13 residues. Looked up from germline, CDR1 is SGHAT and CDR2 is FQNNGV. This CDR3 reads CASSSPEHNEQFF. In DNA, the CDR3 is TGTGCCAGCAGCTCCCCCGAACACAATGAGCAGTTCTTC.

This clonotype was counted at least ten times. The CDR3 DNA follows: TGCAGTGCTAGGGAGGGGAGCTACGAGCAGTACTTC. Amino acids: CSAREGSYEQYF. This sequence joins TRBV20-1 and TRBJ2-7; D may be TRBD2 (6 bases). Trimming removed 3 bases at V and 3 bases at J, with 9 bases between. Per germline, CDR1 DFQATT and CDR2 SNEGSKA (reference sequence). The CDR3 spans 12 residues.

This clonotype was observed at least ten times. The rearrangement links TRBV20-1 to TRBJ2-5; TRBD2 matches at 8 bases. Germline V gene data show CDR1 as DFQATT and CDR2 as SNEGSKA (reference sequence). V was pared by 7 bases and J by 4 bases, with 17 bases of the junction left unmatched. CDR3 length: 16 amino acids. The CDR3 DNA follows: TGCAGTGTTCGGAGCGGGAGTTCACCTCACGGAGAGACCCAGTACTTC. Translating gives CSVRSGSSPHGETQYF.

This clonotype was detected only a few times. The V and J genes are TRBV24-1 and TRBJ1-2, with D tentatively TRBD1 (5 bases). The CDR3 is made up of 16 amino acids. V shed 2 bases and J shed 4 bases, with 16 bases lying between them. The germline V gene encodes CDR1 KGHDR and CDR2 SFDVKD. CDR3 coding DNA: TGTGCCACCAGTGATTCCGGCCGGGGCAGGGTCTATGGCTACACCTTC. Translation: CATSDSGRGRVYGYTF.

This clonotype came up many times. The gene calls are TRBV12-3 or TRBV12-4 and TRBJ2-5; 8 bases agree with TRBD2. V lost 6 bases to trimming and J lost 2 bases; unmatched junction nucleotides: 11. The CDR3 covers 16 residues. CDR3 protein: CASSPSSGHDQETQYF. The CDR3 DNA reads TGTGCCAGCAGCCCCTCTAGCGGGCATGATCAAGAGACCCAGTACTTC.

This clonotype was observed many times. The CDR3 nucleotides read TGCAGCGTTGAACGGCAGTCCCAAGAGACCCAGTACTTC. This encodes CSVERQSQETQYF. The V call is TRBV29-1, the J call TRBJ2-5; D is undetermined. This CDR3 has 13 residues. Germline V CDR1 and CDR2: SQVTM, ANQGSEA. Trimming took 2 bases from V and 1 from J, leaving 8 bases between them.

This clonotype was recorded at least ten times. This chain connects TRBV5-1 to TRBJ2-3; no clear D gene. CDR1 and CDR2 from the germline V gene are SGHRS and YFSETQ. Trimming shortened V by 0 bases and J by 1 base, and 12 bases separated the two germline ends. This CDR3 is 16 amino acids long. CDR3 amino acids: CASSLGSGGRTDTQYF. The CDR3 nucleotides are TGCGCCAGCAGCTTGGGGTCTGGTGGCCGCACAGATACGCAGTATTTT.

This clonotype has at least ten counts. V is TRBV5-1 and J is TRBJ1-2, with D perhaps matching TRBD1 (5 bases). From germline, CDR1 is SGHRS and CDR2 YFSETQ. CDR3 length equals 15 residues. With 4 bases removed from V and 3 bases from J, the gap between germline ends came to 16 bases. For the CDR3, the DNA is TGCGCCAGCAGCCACCCTCGGCAGGGTTACTATGGCTACACCTTC. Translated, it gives CASSHPRQGYYGYTF.

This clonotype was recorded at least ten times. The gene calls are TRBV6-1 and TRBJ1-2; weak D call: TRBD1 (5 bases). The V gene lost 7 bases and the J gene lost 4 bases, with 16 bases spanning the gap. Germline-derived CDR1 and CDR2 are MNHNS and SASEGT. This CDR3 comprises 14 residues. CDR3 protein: CASNQRGSLYGYTF. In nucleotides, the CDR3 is TGTGCCAGCAACCAAAGGGGCAGCCTCTATGGCTACACCTTC.

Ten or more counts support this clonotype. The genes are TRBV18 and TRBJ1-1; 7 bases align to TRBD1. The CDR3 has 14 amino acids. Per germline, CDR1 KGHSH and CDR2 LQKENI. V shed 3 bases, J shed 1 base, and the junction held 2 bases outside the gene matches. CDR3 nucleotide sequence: TGTGCCAGCTCACCTTCAGGGGGGAACACTGAAGCTTTCTTT. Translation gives CASSPSGGNTEAFF. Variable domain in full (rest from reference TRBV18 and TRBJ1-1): NAGVMQNPRHLVRRRGQEARLRCSPMKGHSHVYWYRQLPEEGLKFMVYLQKENIIDESGMPKERFSAEFPKEGPSILRIQQVVRGDSAAYFCASSPSGGNTEAFFGQGTRLTVV.

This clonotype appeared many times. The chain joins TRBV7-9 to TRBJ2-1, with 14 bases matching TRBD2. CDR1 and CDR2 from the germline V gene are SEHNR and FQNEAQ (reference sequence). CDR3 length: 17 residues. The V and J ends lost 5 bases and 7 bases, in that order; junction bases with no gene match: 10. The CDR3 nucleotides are TGTGCCAGCAGCCCGAGACTAGCGGGAGGGCCGGGGAATGAGCAGTTCTTC. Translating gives CASSPRLAGGPGNEQFF. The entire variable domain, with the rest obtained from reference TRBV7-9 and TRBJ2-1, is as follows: DTGVSQNPRHKITKRGQNVTFRCDPISEHNRLYWYRQTLGQGPEFLTYFQNEAQLEKSRLLSDRFSAERPKGSFSTLEIQRTEQGDSAMYLCASSPRLAGGPGNEQFFGPGTRLTVL.

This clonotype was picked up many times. The CDR3 loop reads CASSLEPGPAYEQYF. Here the CDR3 DNA reads TGTGCCAGCAGCTTAGAGCCGGGGCCAGCCTACGAGCAGTACTTC. The V call is TRBV11-2, the J call TRBJ2-7; either TRBD1 or TRBD2 may supply D (5 bases each). V shed 0 bases and J shed 2 bases, with 11 bases lying between them. This CDR3 is 15 amino acids long. Germline loops: CDR1 SGHAT, CDR2 FQNNGV.

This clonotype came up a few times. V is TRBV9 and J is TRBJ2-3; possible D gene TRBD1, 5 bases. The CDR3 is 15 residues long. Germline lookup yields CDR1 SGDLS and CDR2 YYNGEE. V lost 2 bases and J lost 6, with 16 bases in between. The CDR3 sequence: CASSVSFARADTQYF. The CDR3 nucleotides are TGTGCCAGCAGCGTTTCCTTTGCCAGGGCCGATACGCAGTATTTT.

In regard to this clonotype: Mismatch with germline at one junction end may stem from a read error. The CDR3 reads CASSEGYTEASF. The DNA of the CDR3 is TGTGCCAGCAGTGAGGGGTACACTGAAGCTTCCTTT. The chain joins TRBV6-1 to TRBJ1-1; D not certain. The CDR3 covers 12 residues. The germline V gene has CDR1 MNHNS and CDR2 SASEGT.

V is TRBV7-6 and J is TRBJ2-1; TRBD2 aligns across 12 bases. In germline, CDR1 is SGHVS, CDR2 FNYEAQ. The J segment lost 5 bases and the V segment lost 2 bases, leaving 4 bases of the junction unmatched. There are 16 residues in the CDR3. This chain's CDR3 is CASSLLAGGPDNEQFF. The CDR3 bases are TGTGCCAGCAGCTTACTAGCGGGGGGGCCAGACAATGAGCAGTTCTTC.

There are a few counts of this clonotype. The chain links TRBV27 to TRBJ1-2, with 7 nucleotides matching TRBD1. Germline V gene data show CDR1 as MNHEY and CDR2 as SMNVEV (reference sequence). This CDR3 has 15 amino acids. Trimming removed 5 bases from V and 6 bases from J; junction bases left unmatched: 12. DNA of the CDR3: TGTGCCAGCAGTCCGCCCCAACAGGGGCCCAATGGCTACACCTTC. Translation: CASSPPQQGPNGYTF.

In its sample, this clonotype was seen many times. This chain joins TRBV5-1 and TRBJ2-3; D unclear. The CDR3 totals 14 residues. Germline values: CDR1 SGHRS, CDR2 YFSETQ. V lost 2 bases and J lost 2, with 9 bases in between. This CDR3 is CASSFSVPTDTQYF. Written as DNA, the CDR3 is TGCGCCAGCAGCTTTTCAGTCCCCACAGATACGCAGTATTTT.

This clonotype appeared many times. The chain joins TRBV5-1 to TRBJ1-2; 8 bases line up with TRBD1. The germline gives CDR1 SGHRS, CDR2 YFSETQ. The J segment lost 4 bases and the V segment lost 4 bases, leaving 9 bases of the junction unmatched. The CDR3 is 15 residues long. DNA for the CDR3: TGCGCCAGCAGCCCCCAACAGGGGGTCTTCTATGGCTACACCTTC. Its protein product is CASSPQQGVFYGYTF.

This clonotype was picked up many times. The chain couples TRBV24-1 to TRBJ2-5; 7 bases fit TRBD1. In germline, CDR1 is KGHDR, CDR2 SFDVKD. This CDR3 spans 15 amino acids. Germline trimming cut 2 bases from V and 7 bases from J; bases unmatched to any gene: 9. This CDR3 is CATSDSDRPVGTQYF. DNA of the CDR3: TGTGCCACCAGTGATTCGGACAGGCCCGTTGGGACCCAGTACTTC.

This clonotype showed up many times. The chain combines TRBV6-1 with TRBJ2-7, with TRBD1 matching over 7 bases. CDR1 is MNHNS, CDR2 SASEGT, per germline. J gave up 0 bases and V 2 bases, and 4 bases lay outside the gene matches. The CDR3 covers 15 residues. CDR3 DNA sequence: TGTGCCAGCAGTGAACAGGGGACAGACTCCTACGAGCAGTACTTC. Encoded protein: CASSEQGTDSYEQYF.